This T cell receptor beta chain originates from a study of Graves' ophthalmopathy and Graves' hyperthyroidism. The CDR3 is 15 amino acids. V dropped 7 bases and J dropped 4; count of bases not matched to a gene: 9. From germline, CDR1 is LNHDA and CDR2 SQIVND (reference sequence). A word on this clonotype: Being one base from a much bigger clone, this may be a read error.

RNA transcripts were the source from which TCR beta CDR3 regions were amplified. The library came from an HTBI-primed first-round RT-PCR and a second-round multiplex PCR. TCRdb independently ran MiXCR on the multiplex PCR reads; one entry per CDR3 protein. The profile shows about 640,000 distinct CDR3 sequences, about 38% of them singletons. The chain carries TRBV19 and TRBJ1-4; TRBD1 agrees at 7 bases. The sequencing sample was made of peripheral blood. The clonotype was recovered from an adult man with Graves' ophthalmopathy. CDR3 in DNA: TGTGCCAGTACCATGGGGACAGCCGATAATGAAAAACTGTTTTTT. As protein: CASTMGTADNEKLFF.